These 2 T cell receptor beta chains originate from one sample sequenced in a study of identical twins. TCRdb reprocessed the 5' RACE reads with MiXCR, giving one entry per CDR3 protein. The sample yields 500,000 to 550,000 distinct CDR3 sequences, around 20% seen once. The same sample was also studied in work on T cells expressing NK-cell markers.

The specimen sequenced was CD4+ T cells sorted from blood. The receptors were sampled from a woman younger than 35 in good health.

This clonotype was detected once. This rearrangement joins TRBV12-3 or TRBV12-4 to TRBJ2-7; D is tentatively TRBD1 or TRBD2 (6 bases each). This CDR3 contains 15 residues. Trimming shortened V by 1 base and J by 1 base, and 11 bases separated the two germline ends. The CDR3 region has the DNA TGTGCCAGCAGTTTAGGCGGGACACTATCCTACGAGCAGTACTTC. It codes for CASSLGGTLSYEQYF.

This clonotype appeared many times. The rearrangement joins TRBV6-1 to TRBJ1-4; TRBD1 aligns across 7 bases. Germline trimming cut 6 bases from V and 8 bases from J; bases unmatched to any gene: 9. This CDR3 is 14 amino acids long. Looked up from germline, CDR1 is MNHNS and CDR2 is SASEGT. Here the CDR3 reads CASSQDRRAEKLFF. As DNA, the CDR3 is TGTGCCAGCAGCCAGGACAGGAGGGCCGAAAAACTGTTTTTT.